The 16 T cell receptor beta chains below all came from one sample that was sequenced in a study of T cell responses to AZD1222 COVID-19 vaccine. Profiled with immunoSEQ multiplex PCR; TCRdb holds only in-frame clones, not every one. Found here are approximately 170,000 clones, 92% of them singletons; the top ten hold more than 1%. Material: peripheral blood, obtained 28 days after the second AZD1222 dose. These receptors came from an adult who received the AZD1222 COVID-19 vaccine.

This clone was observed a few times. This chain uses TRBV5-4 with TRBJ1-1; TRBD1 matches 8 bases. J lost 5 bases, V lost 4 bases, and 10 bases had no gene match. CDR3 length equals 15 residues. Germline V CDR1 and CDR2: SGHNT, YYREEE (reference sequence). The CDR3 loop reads CASSPYWTGLTEAFF. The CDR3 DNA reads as TGTGCCAGCAGCCCCTATTGGACAGGGCTTACTGAAGCTTTCTTT.

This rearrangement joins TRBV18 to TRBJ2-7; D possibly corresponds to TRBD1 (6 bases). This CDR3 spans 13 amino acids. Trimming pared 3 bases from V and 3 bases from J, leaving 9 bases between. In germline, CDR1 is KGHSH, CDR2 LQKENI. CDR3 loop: CASSPGQHYEQYF. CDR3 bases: TGTGCCAGCTCACCCGGACAGCACTACGAGCAGTACTTC.

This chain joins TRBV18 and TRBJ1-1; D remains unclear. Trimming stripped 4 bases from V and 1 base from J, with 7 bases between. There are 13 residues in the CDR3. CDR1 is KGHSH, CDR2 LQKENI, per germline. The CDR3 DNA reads TGTGCCAGCTCACGGGCAGAGAACACTGAAGCTTTCTTT. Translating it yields CASSRAENTEAFF.

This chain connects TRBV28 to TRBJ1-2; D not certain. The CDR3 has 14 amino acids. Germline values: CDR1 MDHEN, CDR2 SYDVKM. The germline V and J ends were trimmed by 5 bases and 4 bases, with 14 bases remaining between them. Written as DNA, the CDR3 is TGTGCCAGCAGTCCCGGACCCAGAATCTATGGCTACACCTTC. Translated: CASSPGPRIYGYTF.

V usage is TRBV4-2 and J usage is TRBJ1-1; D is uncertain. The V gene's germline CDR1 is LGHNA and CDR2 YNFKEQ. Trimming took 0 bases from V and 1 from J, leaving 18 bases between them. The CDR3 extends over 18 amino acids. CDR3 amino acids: CASSQDYWFDGENTEAFF. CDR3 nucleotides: TGTGCCAGCAGCCAAGATTATTGGTTCGACGGCGAGAACACTGAAGCTTTCTTT.

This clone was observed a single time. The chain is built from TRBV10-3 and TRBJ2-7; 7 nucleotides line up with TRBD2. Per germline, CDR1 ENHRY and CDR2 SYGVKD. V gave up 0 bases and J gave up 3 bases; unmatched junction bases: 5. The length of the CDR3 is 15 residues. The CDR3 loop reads CAISESQPSGYEQYF. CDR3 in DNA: TGTGCCATCAGTGAGTCACAGCCTAGCGGCTACGAGCAGTACTTC.

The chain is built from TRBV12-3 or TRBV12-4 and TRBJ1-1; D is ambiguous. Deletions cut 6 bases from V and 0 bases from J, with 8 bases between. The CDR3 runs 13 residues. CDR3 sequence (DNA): TGTGCCAGCAGAACAGTTATGAACACTGAAGCTTTCTTT. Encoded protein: CASRTVMNTEAFF.

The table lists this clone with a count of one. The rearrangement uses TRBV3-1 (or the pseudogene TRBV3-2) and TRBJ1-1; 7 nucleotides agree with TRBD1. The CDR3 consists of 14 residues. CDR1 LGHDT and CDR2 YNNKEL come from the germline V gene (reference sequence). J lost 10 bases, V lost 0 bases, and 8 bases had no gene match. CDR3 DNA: TGTGCCAGCAGCCAAGATGTTAGCCCAGGGGGAGCTTTCTTT. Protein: CASSQDVSPGGAFF.

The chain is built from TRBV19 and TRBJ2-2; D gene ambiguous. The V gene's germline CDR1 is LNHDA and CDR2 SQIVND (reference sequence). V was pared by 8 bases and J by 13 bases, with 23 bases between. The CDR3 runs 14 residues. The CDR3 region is CASGSGHTLLGLFF. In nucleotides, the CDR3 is TGTGCCAGTGGCAGTGGGCACACCCTGTTAGGGCTGTTTTTT.

The DNA for the CDR3 is TGTGCCAGCAGCCAAAGTTTAGGCCGGGGTCAGCCCCAGCATTTT. Its protein is CASSQSLGRGQPQHF. The V and J genes are TRBV4-2 and TRBJ1-5; no reliable D call. The V gene's germline CDR1 is LGHNA and CDR2 YNFKEQ. Trimming stripped 2 bases from V and 6 bases from J, with 14 bases between. The CDR3 loop spans 15 amino acids.

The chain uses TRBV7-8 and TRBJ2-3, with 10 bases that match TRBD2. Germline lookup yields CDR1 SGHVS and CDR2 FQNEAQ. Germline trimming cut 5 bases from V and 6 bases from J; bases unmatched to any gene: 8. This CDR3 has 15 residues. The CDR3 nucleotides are TGTGCCAGCAGCACCGGGGGGACTAGCGTGGATACGCAGTATTTT. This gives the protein CASSTGGTSVDTQYF.

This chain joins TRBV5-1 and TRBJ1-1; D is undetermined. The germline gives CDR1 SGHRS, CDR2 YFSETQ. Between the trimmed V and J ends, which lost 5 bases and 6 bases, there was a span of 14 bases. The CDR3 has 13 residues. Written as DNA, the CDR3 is TGCGCCAGCAGAAGGGAATTGGAATCTGAAGCTTTCTTT. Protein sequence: CASRRELESEAFF.

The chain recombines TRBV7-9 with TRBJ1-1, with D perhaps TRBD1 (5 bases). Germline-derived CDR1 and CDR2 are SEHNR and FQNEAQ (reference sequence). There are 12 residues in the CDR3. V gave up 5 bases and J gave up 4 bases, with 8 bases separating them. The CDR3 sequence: CASSLQATEAFF. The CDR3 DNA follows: TGTGCCAGCAGCCTACAGGCCACTGAAGCTTTCTTT.

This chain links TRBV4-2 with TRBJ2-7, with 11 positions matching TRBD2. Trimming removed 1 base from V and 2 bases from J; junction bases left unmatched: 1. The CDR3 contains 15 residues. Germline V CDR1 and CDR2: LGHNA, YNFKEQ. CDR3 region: CASSQVAGGPYEQYF. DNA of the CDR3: TGTGCCAGCAGCCAAGTAGCGGGGGGGCCCTACGAGCAGTACTTC.

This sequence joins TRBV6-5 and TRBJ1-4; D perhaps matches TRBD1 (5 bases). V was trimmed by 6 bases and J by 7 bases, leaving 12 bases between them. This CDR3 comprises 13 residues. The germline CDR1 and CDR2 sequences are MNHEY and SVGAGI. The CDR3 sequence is CASRGTGSEKLFF. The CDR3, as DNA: TGTGCCAGCAGGGGGACCGGGAGTGAAAAACTGTTTTTT.

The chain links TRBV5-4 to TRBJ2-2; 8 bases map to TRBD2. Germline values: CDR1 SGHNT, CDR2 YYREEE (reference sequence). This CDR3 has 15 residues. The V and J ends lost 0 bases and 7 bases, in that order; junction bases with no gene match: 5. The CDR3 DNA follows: TGTGCCAGCAGCTTGGCGGGGGGGCAGGTCGGGGAGCTGTTTTTT. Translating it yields CASSLAGGQVGELFF.